Listed below are T cell receptor beta chains from one sample, sequenced in a study of blood T cell repertoires in COVID-19. The protocol was immunoSEQ multiplex PCR, while the TCRdb copy is restricted to in-frame clones and leaves out a portion. This table has approximately 52,000 clones, around 93% appearing once. The sample consisted of peripheral blood. These receptors originate from a man aged 50 to 59 with acute or convalescent COVID-19. CDR3s include the opening cysteine and the closing phenylalanine or tryptophan. A D gene is named only where the DNA matches it firmly. The size of a clone is reported for some rows only, either as once, few or many, or as a class for expanded clones.

V: TRBV4-2
size: NA
J: TRBJ1-4
D: NA
CDR3: CASSQVRGGGENEKLFF
DNA: TGTGCCAGCAGCCAAGTCCGGGGGGGCGGGGAAAATGAAAAACTGTTTTTT

V: TRBV21-1
size: NA
J: TRBJ2-3
D: NA
CDR3: CASSLAGDPYF
DNA: TGTGCCAGCAGCCTAGCGGGGGACCCGTATTTT

V: TRBV4-1
size: NA
J: TRBJ2-3
D: NA
CDR3: CASSQAQGTDTQYF
DNA: TGCGCCAGCAGCCAAGCCCAGGGCACAGATACGCAGTATTTT

V: TRBV24-1
size: NA
J: TRBJ1-1
D: NA
CDR3: CATSDPRQDTEAFF
DNA: TGTGCCACCAGTGATCCTCGGCAGGACACTGAAGCTTTCTTT

V: TRBV7-9
size: NA
J: TRBJ1-5
D: NA
CDR3: CASSLGGDQPQHF
DNA: TGTGCCAGCAGCTTAGGGGGGGACCAGCCCCAGCATTTT

V: TRBV28
size: NA
J: TRBJ1-5
D: NA
CDR3: CASSPTAYSNQPQHF
DNA: TGTGCCAGCAGTCCGACAGCTTATAGCAATCAGCCCCAGCATTTT

V: TRBV11-2
size: NA
J: TRBJ1-2
D: TRBD1
CDR3: CASSSRTGGFYGYTF
DNA: TGTGCCAGCAGCTCCAGGACAGGGGGCTTCTATGGCTACACCTTC

V: TRBV5-1
size: NA
J: TRBJ2-1
D: TRBD1
CDR3: CASSQDRGQGQFF
DNA: TGCGCCAGCAGCCAGGACAGGGGGCAGGGGCAGTTCTTC

V: TRBV13
size: few
J: TRBJ1-2
D: NA
CDR3: CASSFEGGSYGYTF
DNA: TGTGCCAGCAGCTTCGAGGGAGGCTCCTATGGCTACACCTTC

V: TRBV11-2
size: NA
J: TRBJ1-1
D: NA
CDR3: CASSRREGRLNTEAFF
DNA: TGTGCCAGCAGCAGACGGGAGGGACGATTGAACACTGAAGCTTTCTTT

V: TRBV19
size: NA
J: TRBJ2-1
D: NA
CDR3: CASRPATSYNEQFF
DNA: TGTGCCAGTAGGCCTGCGACTTCCTACAATGAGCAGTTCTTC

V: TRBV2
size: NA
J: TRBJ1-1
D: TRBD1
CDR3: CASNEYSGGGTEAFF
DNA: TGTGCCAGCAATGAGTATTCAGGGGGCGGCACTGAAGCTTTCTTT

V: TRBV6-6
size: NA
J: TRBJ2-7
D: NA
CDR3: CASSETGVSYEQYF
DNA: TGTGCCAGCAGTGAGACAGGCGTATCCTACGAGCAGTACTTC

V: TRBV2
size: NA
J: TRBJ1-4
D: NA
CDR3: CASSDQGKANEKLFF
DNA: TGTGCCAGCAGTGACCAGGGGAAGGCTAATGAAAAACTGTTTTTT

V: TRBV30
size: NA
J: TRBJ1-1
D: TRBD1
CDR3: CAWNLDRGSEAFF
DNA: TGTGCCTGGAATCTGGACAGGGGGTCTGAAGCTTTCTTT

V: TRBV6-6
size: NA
J: TRBJ2-7
D: NA
CDR3: CASSYVVVAVTYEQYF
DNA: TGTGCCAGCAGTTACGTTGTGGTGGCGGTCACCTACGAGCAGTACTTC

V: TRBV6-1
size: NA
J: TRBJ1-2
D: NA
CDR3: CASSEEPPSYTF
DNA: TGTGCCAGCAGTGAAGAGCCCCCCAGCTACACCTTC

V: TRBV19
size: NA
J: TRBJ2-3
D: TRBD1
CDR3: CASSPGTGSGTDTQYF
DNA: TGTGCCAGTAGTCCCGGGACAGGGTCGGGGACAGATACGCAGTATTTT